The 8 T cell receptor beta chains in this list originate from one sample, sequenced in a study of read filtering for tumor transcriptome and immune sequencing. From about 400 ng of RNA, a library with molecular barcoded alpha/delta and beta/gamma adaptors was made. TCRdb passed the reads through MiXCR, listing each CDR3 protein once. Of tens of thousands of distinct CDR3 sequences listed, approximately 14% were seen once; the top ten hold around 45%. Input material: a population of CD138-negative cells sorted from bone marrow. The origin of the receptors is a donor at least 40 years old with multiple myeloma.

Ten or more counts support this clonotype. This CDR3 reads CASSLNPTQGAQETQYF. In nucleotides, the CDR3 is TGTGCCAGCAGCTTAAACCCGACCCAGGGGGCGCAGGAGACCCAGTACTTC. V and J are TRBV7-3 and TRBJ2-5; 8 bases agree with TRBD1. V gave up 1 base and J gave up 5 bases; unmatched junction bases: 12. The CDR3 has 17 amino acids. Germline CDR1 SGHTA, CDR2 FQGTGA.

Comments on this clonotype: A much bigger clone sits one base away, suggesting this may be a read error. This chain joins TRBV7-8 and TRBJ2-1, with a tentative D call TRBD2 (6 bases). This CDR3 spans 14 amino acids. CDR1 is SGHVS and CDR2 is FQNEAQ in the germline V gene. V dropped 8 bases and J dropped 8 bases, with 19 bases sitting between them. CDR3 sequence: CASAFGGGADEQFF. Here the CDR3 DNA reads TGTGCCAGCGCCTTTGGAGGCGGGGCTGATGAGCAGTTCTTC.

This clonotype was seen repeatedly, ten times or more. This rearrangement joins TRBV10-3 to TRBJ2-4; D could derive from TRBD1 or TRBD2 (5 bases each). The CDR3 is 14 residues long. V dropped 6 bases and J dropped 0 bases, with 9 bases sitting between them. The germline gives CDR1 ENHRY, CDR2 SYGVKD. The CDR3 DNA is TGTGCCATCAGCGAGGGGACAGCCAAAAACATTCAGTACTTC. Translation gives CAISEGTAKNIQYF.

This clonotype was observed a handful of times. The V and J genes are TRBV2 and TRBJ1-3; D call uncertain. Germline CDR1 reads SNHLY; CDR2 reads FYNNEI. CDR3 length: 12 residues. The V end lost 5 bases, the J end lost 9 bases, and 11 bases lay between the germline ends. CDR3 sequence: CASSSGIGTIYF. The CDR3 nucleotides read TGTGCCAGCAGTTCAGGAATCGGCACCATATATTTT.

This clonotype has a count of ten or more. The chain is built from TRBV4-1 and TRBJ2-7, with D uncertain. This CDR3 spans 13 amino acids. CDR1 MGHRA and CDR2 YSYEKL come from the germline V gene. Trimming took 0 bases from V and 6 from J, leaving 9 bases between them. The CDR3: CASSQDPWGEQYF. CDR3 DNA: TGCGCCAGCAGCCAAGATCCATGGGGCGAGCAGTACTTC.

This chain links TRBV29-1 with TRBJ2-2, with TRBD1 identical over 10 bases. Germline CDR1 and CDR2: SQVTM and ANQGSEA. V dropped 6 bases and J dropped 0; count of bases not matched to a gene: 4. The CDR3 is 15 amino acids. CDR3 sequence reads: CSVRDRGSNTGELFF. CDR3 in DNA: TGCAGCGTACGGGACAGGGGATCGAACACCGGGGAGCTGTTTTTT.

This clonotype was observed at least ten times. J is TRBJ1-1 and V is TRBV20-1, with D unclear. The CDR3 length is 11 residues. In germline, CDR1 is DFQATT, CDR2 SNEGSKA (reference sequence). V was trimmed by 3 bases and J by 2 bases, leaving 4 bases between them. The CDR3 sequence is CSARRNTEAFF. The CDR3 nucleotides are TGCAGTGCTAGGAGAAACACTGAAGCTTTCTTT.

This clonotype has only a few counts. The chain recombines TRBV20-1 with TRBJ1-1; D unclear. The germline V and J ends were trimmed by 0 bases and 4 bases, with 12 bases remaining between them. This CDR3 spans 14 amino acids. Germline V CDR1 and CDR2: DFQATT, SNEGSKA (reference sequence). This chain's CDR3 is CSARDLSLVTEAFF. Written as DNA, the CDR3 is TGCAGTGCTAGAGATCTGAGTCTCGTCACTGAAGCTTTCTTT.